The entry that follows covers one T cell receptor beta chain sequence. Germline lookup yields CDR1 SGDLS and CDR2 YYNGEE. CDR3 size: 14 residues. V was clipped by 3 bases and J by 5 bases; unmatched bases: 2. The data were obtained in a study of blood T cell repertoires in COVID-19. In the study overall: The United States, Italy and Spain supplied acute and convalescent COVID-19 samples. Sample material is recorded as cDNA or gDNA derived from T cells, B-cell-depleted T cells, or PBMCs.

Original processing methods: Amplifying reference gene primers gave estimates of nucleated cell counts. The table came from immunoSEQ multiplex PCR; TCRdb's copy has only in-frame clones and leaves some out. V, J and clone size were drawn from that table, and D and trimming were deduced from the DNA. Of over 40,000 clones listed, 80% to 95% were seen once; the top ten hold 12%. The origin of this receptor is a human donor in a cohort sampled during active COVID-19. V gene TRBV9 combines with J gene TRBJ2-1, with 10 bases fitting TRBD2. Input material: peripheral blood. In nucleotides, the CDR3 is TGTGCCAGCAGCGCCGGGACTAGCGACAATGAGCAGTTCTTC. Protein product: CASSAGTSDNEQFF.